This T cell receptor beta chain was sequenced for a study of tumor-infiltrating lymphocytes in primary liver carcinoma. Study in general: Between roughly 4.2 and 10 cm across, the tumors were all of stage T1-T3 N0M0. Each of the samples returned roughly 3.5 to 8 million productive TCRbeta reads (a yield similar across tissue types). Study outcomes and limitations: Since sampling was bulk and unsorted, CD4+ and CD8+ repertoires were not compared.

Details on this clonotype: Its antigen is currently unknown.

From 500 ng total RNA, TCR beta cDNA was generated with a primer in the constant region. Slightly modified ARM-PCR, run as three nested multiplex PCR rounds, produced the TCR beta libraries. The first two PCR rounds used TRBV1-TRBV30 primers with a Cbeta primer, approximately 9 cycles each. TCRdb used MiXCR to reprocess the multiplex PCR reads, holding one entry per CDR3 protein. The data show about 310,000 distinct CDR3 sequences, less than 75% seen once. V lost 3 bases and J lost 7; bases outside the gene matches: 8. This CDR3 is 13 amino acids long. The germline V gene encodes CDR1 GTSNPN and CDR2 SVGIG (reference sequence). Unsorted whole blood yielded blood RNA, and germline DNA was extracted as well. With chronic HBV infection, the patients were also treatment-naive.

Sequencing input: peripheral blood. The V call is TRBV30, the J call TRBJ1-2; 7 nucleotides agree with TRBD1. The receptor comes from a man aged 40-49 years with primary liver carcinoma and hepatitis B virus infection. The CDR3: CAWSRVTGSGYTF. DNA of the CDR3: TGTGCCTGGAGCAGAGTGACAGGGAGTGGCTACACCTTC.